This TCR beta chain comes out of a study of blood T cells in healthy people across ages. Primers used in a second PCR of about 6 to 11 cycles were a sample-barcoded 5' primer and a J-beta primer mix. Researchers report that a template-switch adaptor with 12 random nucleotides tagged each cDNA molecule. TCRdb analysed the 5' RACE reads with MiXCR anew, one entry per CDR3 protein. Of about 570,000 distinct CDR3 sequences in the sample, roughly a quarter are singletons; the top ten hold about a fifth. Study-level findings and limits: Naive CD4+ cell counts and diversity both ran higher in long-lived than in aged donors.

Aged about 6 to 100, donors were systemically healthy Caucasians from Russia. A remark on this clonotype: Its specificity is unknown.

This CDR3 spans 17 amino acids. Germline values: CDR1 MNHEY, CDR2 SVGEGT. V dropped 4 bases and J dropped 0 bases, with 13 bases sitting between them. The receptor was derived from a woman aged 70-85 years in good health. Sample: blood. This chain links TRBV6-2 or TRBV6-3 with TRBJ2-6, with D perhaps assigned TRBD1 or TRBD2 (5 bases each). As DNA, the CDR3 is TGTGCCAGCAGTTGGACTGGACAAACCTCTGGGGCCAACGTCCTGACTTTC. The encoded protein is CASSWTGQTSGANVLTF.